This TCR beta chain was profiled in a study of cytomegalovirus exposure and HLA in healthy donors. Study context: Earlier, 117 million unique TCR beta sequences were recovered from 200 million or so T cells by an analysis.

This clone was seen only once. PCR primers comprised 60 Vbeta and 13 Jbeta primers. Per the original methods: Tens of millions of unique TCR beta chains, roughly 11 million of them shared, were counted by a later analysis. Here immunoSEQ multiplex PCR was the method, and the copy in TCRdb shows in-frame clones only, minus some. V, J and clone size are those of that table, while D and trimming were read from the DNA. The sample lists around 150,000 clones; roughly 80% were seen once. The V gene end was trimmed by 2 bases and the J gene end by 10 bases; junction bases not matched to a gene: 5. Germline V gene data show CDR1 as DFQATT and CDR2 as SNEGSKA (reference sequence). CDR3 length equals 11 residues.

Sequenced sample: PBMCs. The chain is built from TRBV20-1 and TRBJ2-7, with TRBD1 identical over 7 bases. The clonotype comes from a man aged 40-49 years in good health and CMV-seronegative. The chain's CDR3 is CSARTGALQYF. For the CDR3, the DNA is TGCAGTGCTAGAACAGGGGCGCTACAGTACTTC.